This T cell receptor (beta chain) is from a study of T cells in women clearing cervical HPV infection. Looking at the study overall: Case blood was drawn a median about 150 days after lesion detection. Study-level results: Combining TCR richness with V gene abundances gave approximately 0.8 AUC.

The V and J ends lost 5 bases and 7 bases respectively, with 14 bases between them. CDR3 length: 13 residues. Germline CDR1 and CDR2: LNHDA and SQIVND (reference sequence). Concerning this clone itself: The antigen is unknown. The read is 3 residues too short to cover the CDR3 end, so that end is filled in from the germline J gene.

immunoSEQ multiplex PCR used an average of 1200 ng genomic DNA. Sequencing was performed with immunoSEQ multiplex PCR; in TCRdb, only in-frame clones are kept and a portion is missing. In total, the table holds over 35,000 clones. Sequencing was done on a sample of blood buffy coat. The TCR sequence derives from a woman aged 18 to 75 with a cervical HPV16 infection that either progressed to CIN3+ or cleared (not recorded which). The chain recombines TRBV19 with TRBJ1-1; D is undetermined. CDR3 DNA, as far as it was read: TGTGCCAGTAGTGCGGAGGCAGGACTTGAA. Translation gives CASSAEAGLE. The entire CDR3 reads CASSAEAGLEAFF. Full variable domain (remainder filled in from reference TRBV19 and TRBJ1-1): DGGITQSPKYLFRKEGQNVTLSCEQNLNHDAMYWYRQDPGQGLRLIYYSQIVNDFQKGDIAEGYSVSREKKESFPLTVTSAQKNPTAFYLCASSAEAGLEAFFGQGTRLTVV.